This T cell receptor (beta chain) comes out of a study of CD8 T cells in ankylosing spondylitis. The study's findings and limits: Disease-associated clones were reportedly significantly overrepresented in matched ankylosing spondylitis synovial fluid. In ankylosing spondylitis blood, a motif of roughly eight highly homologous TCR beta variants appeared characteristic.

About this clonotype: Antigen unknown.

TCRdb redid the calling of the 5' RACE reads with MiXCR, one entry per CDR3 protein. Among over 600,000 distinct CDR3 sequences listed, under 20% were seen once. The trim removed 4 bases at V and 5 bases at J, leaving 2 bases unmatched. Per the germline V gene, CDR1 is MNHEY and CDR2 is SVGAGI. The CDR3 extends over 14 amino acids. V gene TRBV6-5 combines with J gene TRBJ2-3, with 11 nucleotides matching TRBD2. Sequencing was carried out using blood, either unsorted or a sorted T cell fraction (not recorded which). This TCR was recovered from a male donor with ankylosing spondylitis. CDR3 DNA: TGTGCCAGCAGTTTAGCGGGAGGGGAAGATACGCAGTATTTT. Amino acids: CASSLAGGEDTQYF.